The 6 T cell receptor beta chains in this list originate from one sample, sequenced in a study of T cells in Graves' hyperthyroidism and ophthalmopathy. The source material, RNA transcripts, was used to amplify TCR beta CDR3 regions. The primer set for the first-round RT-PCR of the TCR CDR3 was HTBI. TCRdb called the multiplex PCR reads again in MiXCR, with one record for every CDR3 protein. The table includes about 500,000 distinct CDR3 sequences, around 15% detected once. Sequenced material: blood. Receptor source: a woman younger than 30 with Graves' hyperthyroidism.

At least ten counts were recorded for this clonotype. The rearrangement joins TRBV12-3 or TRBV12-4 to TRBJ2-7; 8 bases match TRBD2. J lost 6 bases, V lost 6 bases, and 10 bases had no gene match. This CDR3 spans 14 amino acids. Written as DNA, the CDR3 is TGTGCCAGCAGGCCTCTCAGGACTAGCACCGAGCAGTACTTC. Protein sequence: CASRPLRTSTEQYF.

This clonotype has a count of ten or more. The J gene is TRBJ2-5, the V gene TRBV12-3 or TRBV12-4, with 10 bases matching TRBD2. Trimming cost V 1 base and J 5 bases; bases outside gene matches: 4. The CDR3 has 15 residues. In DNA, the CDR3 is TGTGCCAGCAGTTTAGAAGCGGGGGGGCGGGAGACCCAGTACTTC. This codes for CASSLEAGGRETQYF.

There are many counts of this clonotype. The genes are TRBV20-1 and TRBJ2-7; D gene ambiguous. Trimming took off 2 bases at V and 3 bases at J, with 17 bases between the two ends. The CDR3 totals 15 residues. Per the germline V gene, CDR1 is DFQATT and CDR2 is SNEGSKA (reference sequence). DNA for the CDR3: TGCAGTGCTAGATCTCCAATGCCGCCAAGCTACGAGCAGTACTTC. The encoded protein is CSARSPMPPSYEQYF.

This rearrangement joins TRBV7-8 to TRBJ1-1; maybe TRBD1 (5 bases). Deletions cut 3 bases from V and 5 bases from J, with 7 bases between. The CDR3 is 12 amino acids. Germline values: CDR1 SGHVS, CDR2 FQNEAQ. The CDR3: CASSFGATEAFF. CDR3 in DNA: TGTGCCAGCAGCTTCGGGGCTACTGAAGCTTTCTTT.

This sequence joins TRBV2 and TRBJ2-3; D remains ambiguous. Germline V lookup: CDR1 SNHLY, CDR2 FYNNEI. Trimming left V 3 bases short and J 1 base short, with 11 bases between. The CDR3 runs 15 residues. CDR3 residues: CASSDPQRGTDTQYF. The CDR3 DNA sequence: TGTGCCAGCAGTGACCCCCAGCGAGGCACAGATACGCAGTATTTT.

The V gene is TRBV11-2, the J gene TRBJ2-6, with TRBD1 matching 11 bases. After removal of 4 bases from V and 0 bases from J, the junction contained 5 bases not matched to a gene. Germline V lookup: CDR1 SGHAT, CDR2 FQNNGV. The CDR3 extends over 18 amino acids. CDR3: CASSSRGQGVSGANVLTF. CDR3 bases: TGTGCCAGCAGCTCAAGGGGACAGGGGGTCTCTGGGGCCAACGTCCTGACTTTC.